This passage covers 29 T cell receptor beta chains from one sample sequenced in a study of blood T cell repertoires in COVID-19. The protocol was immunoSEQ multiplex PCR, while the TCRdb copy is restricted to in-frame clones and leaves out a portion. The sample holds 200,000 to 300,000 clones; about nine tenths are singletons and the top ten take over 3.5%. Material: peripheral blood. Every receptor here comes from a woman in her 40s with acute or convalescent COVID-19.

The CDR3 region is CASSVGTGWNTEAFF. CDR3 bases: TGCGCCAGCAGCGTCGGGACAGGCTGGAACACTGAAGCTTTCTTT. V and J are TRBV5-1 and TRBJ1-1; 8 bases are a match to TRBD1. V lost 4 bases to trimming and J lost 1 base; unmatched junction nucleotides: 6. Germline V gene data show CDR1 as SGHRS and CDR2 as YFSETQ. CDR3 length: 15 amino acids.

The CDR3 loop reads CASSQVTGSGNTIYF. The CDR3, as DNA: TGTGCCAGCAGCCAAGTCACCGGTTCTGGAAACACCATATATTTT. The chain employs TRBV3-1 (or the pseudogene TRBV3-2) and TRBJ1-3; D is ambiguous. Germline V CDR1 and CDR2: LGHDT, YNNKEL (reference sequence). V dropped 1 base and J dropped 1 base, with 8 bases sitting between them. The CDR3 is 15 amino acids.

This rearrangement joins TRBV12-5 to TRBJ2-7; possible D gene TRBD2, 5 bases. V lost 0 bases to trimming and J lost 0 bases, with 18 bases between them. The CDR3 contains 18 residues. Germline V lookup: CDR1 LGHNT, CDR2 FRNRAP. CDR3 nucleotide sequence: TGTGCTAGTGGTTTGGTAACCCGTGGGGTGGGGAGCTCCTACGAGCAGTACGTC. Protein sequence: CASGLVTRGVGSSYEQYV.

The chain is built from TRBV11-2 and TRBJ1-3; 7 bases match TRBD1. From germline, CDR1 is SGHAT and CDR2 FQNNGV. The CDR3 covers 14 residues. Germline trimming cut 5 bases from V and 5 bases from J; bases unmatched to any gene: 6. CDR3 sequence: CASSQTGLRNTIYF. CDR3 nucleotide sequence: TGTGCCAGCAGCCAGACAGGGTTGAGAAACACCATATATTTT. Full variable domain (missing parts from reference TRBV11-2 and TRBJ1-3): EAGVAQSPRYKIIEKRQSVAFWCNPISGHATLYWYQQILGQGPKLLIQFQNNGVVDDSQLPKDRFSAERLKGVDSTLKIQPAKLEDSAVYLCASSQTGLRNTIYFGEGSWLTVV.

The chain is built from TRBV4-1 and TRBJ2-7, with TRBD1 matching 10 bases. The germline V gene has CDR1 MGHRA and CDR2 YSYEKL. The CDR3 covers 15 residues. V was pared by 0 bases and J by 2 bases, with 1 base of the junction left unmatched. Here the CDR3 DNA reads TGCGCCAGCAGCCAAGAGGGGACAGGGGCCTACGAGCAGTACGTC. Protein: CASSQEGTGAYEQYV.

The chain is built from TRBV7-8 and TRBJ2-7; the D gene is possibly TRBD1 (6 bases). The length of the CDR3 is 13 residues. V lost 6 bases and J 2 bases, leaving 11 bases between the germline ends. Germline loops: CDR1 SGHVS, CDR2 FQNEAQ. CDR3 amino acids: CASSTRDTYEQYV. In DNA, the CDR3 is TGTGCCAGCAGTACACGGGACACCTACGAGCAGTACGTC.

The chain recombines TRBV27 with TRBJ1-6; D possibly corresponds to TRBD1 (6 bases). The CDR3 consists of 16 residues. V was pared by 6 bases and J by 7 bases, with 19 bases between. Germline CDR1 reads MNHEY; CDR2 reads SMNVEV (reference sequence). The CDR3 DNA reads as TGTGCCAGCAGACTAACTGGCAGGGGTAAAAATTCACCCCTCCACTTT. Amino acid sequence: CASRLTGRGKNSPLHF.

The chain is built from TRBV13 and TRBJ2-3; 10 bases agree with TRBD1. Germline V CDR1 and CDR2: PRHDT, FYEKMQ (reference sequence). With V trimmed by 5 bases and J by 4 bases, 12 bases remained unmatched. The CDR3 runs to 17 residues. The CDR3, as DNA: TGTGCCAGCAGCCCGGCGCGACAGGGGGCGTTTTCAGATACGCAGTATTTT. It codes for CASSPARQGAFSDTQYF. The whole variable domain, remainder taken from reference TRBV13 and TRBJ2-3, is AAGVIQSPRHLIKEKRETATLKCYPIPRHDTVYWYQQGPGQDPQFLISFYEKMQSDKGSIPDRFSAQQFSDYHSELNMSSLELGDSALYFCASSPARQGAFSDTQYFGPGTRLTVL.

The chain has TRBV6-6 and TRBJ1-2; possible D gene TRBD1, 5 bases. The ends were cut back, 4 bases at V and 4 bases at J, with 13 bases in the middle. CDR3 length: 14 amino acids. The V gene's germline CDR1 is MNHNY and CDR2 SVGAGI (reference sequence). Here the CDR3 DNA reads TGTGCCAGCAGTTCCCCCCCAGACAGCTATGGCTACACCTTC. Translated: CASSSPPDSYGYTF.

This chain connects TRBV4-1 to TRBJ1-6, with unresolved D. This CDR3 spans 17 amino acids. Deletions cut 1 base from V and 0 bases from J, with 10 bases between. Germline assignment: CDR1 MGHRA and CDR2 YSYEKL. CDR3 residues: CASSQGSSSSYNSPLHF. In nucleotides, the CDR3 is TGCGCCAGCAGCCAAGGCTCCTCGAGCTCCTATAATTCACCCCTCCACTTT.

The chain links TRBV7-3 to TRBJ1-1; the D gene is possibly TRBD1 (6 bases). V was clipped by 3 bases and J by 1 base, with 9 bases between them. Germline loops: CDR1 SGHTA, CDR2 FQGTGA. This CDR3 has 14 amino acids. The CDR3 region is CASSLQGTNTEAFF. CDR3 in DNA: TGTGCCAGCAGCTTGCAGGGGACGAACACTGAAGCTTTCTTT.

The chain joins TRBV7-3 to TRBJ2-2; TRBD1 aligns across 7 bases. Germline V gene lookup returns CDR1 SGHTA and CDR2 FQGTGA. This CDR3 region has 16 residues. V was clipped by 4 bases and J by 2 bases; unmatched bases: 7. The CDR3 DNA is TGTGCCAGCAGCTCTCAGGGGACAGACAACACCGGGGAGCTGTTTTTT. Translation gives CASSSQGTDNTGELFF.

This clone was counted a few times. The chain employs TRBV19 and TRBJ2-2; D is possibly TRBD2 (5 bases). Germline V gene data show CDR1 as LNHDA and CDR2 as SQIVND (reference sequence). V lost 4 bases to trimming and J lost 2 bases, with 20 bases between them. This CDR3 is 18 amino acids long. CDR3 in amino acids: CASSKRAPGLSNTGELFF. DNA for the CDR3: TGTGCCAGTAGTAAACGCGCTCCCGGACTTTCAAACACCGGGGAGCTGTTTTTT.

The V gene is TRBV6-5, the J gene TRBJ1-5; D gene unclear. Germline V gene sequence: CDR1 MNHEY, CDR2 SVGAGI. V lost 5 bases to trimming and J lost 2 bases, with 10 bases between them. This CDR3 is built from 14 residues. The chain's CDR3 is CASSPRFGNQPQHF. CDR3 in DNA: TGTGCCAGCAGTCCCAGGTTCGGCAATCAGCCCCAGCATTTT.

The CDR3 loop reads CASSFSTGRTEAFF. The CDR3, as DNA: TGTGCCAGCAGTTTCTCGACAGGGCGGACTGAAGCTTTCTTT. This sequence joins TRBV27 and TRBJ1-1; the match to TRBD1 covers 7 bases. There are 14 residues in the CDR3. V was clipped by 3 bases and J by 5 bases; unmatched bases: 6. The germline V gene has CDR1 MNHEY and CDR2 SMNVEV (reference sequence).

V is TRBV4-2 and J is TRBJ1-5, with D maybe TRBD1 (6 bases). V dropped 1 base and J dropped 0 bases, with 16 bases sitting between them. The CDR3 is 18 residues long. The germline V gene has CDR1 LGHNA and CDR2 YNFKEQ. The CDR3 loop reads CASSQGWQGQYSNQPQHF. In DNA, the CDR3 is TGTGCCAGCAGCCAAGGGTGGCAGGGGCAATATAGCAATCAGCCCCAGCATTTT.

The chain couples TRBV10-3 to TRBJ1-2, with TRBD1 identical over 8 bases. From germline, CDR1 is ENHRY and CDR2 SYGVKD. V lost 5 bases, J lost 6 bases, and 5 bases stayed unmatched. CDR3 length: 13 residues. CDR3 in DNA: TGTGCCATCAGTTCCCGGGGACAGGATGGCTACACCTTC. It specifies CAISSRGQDGYTF.

The rearrangement links TRBV27 to TRBJ1-1; TRBD1 agrees at 7 bases. Per the germline V gene, CDR1 is MNHEY and CDR2 is SMNVEV (reference sequence). The CDR3 loop spans 12 amino acids. Trimming at V came to 6 bases and at J to 7 bases, leaving 5 bases not matched to a gene. This CDR3 is CASSHNRGEAFF. CDR3 in DNA: TGTGCCAGCAGCCATAACAGGGGTGAAGCTTTCTTT.

CDR3 sequence reads: CASSQGLAGGPKTQYF. CDR3 in DNA: TGTGCCAGCAGCCAAGGACTAGCGGGGGGGCCGAAGACCCAGTACTTC. The V call is TRBV7-6, the J call TRBJ2-5; 15 nucleotides line up with TRBD2. The V gene end was trimmed by 5 bases and the J gene end by 6 bases; junction bases not matched to a gene: 7. This CDR3 spans 16 amino acids. CDR1 is SGHVS and CDR2 is FNYEAQ in the germline V gene.

The CDR3 loop is CASNPLTGINTEAFF. For the CDR3, the DNA is TGTGCCAGCAATCCCCTGACAGGGATCAACACTGAAGCTTTCTTT. The chain uses TRBV6-5 and TRBJ1-1; 7 nucleotides match TRBD1. V was pared by 7 bases and J by 2 bases, with 10 bases of the junction left unmatched. There are 15 residues in the CDR3. Germline V gives CDR1 MNHEY, CDR2 SVGAGI.

J is TRBJ2-2 and V is TRBV6-5, with a weak D call TRBD2 (6 bases). The CDR3 is 12 residues long. Per the germline V gene, CDR1 is MNHEY and CDR2 is SVGAGI. V lost 7 bases to trimming and J lost 5 bases, with 8 bases between them. The CDR3 bases are TGTGCCAGCACTCGGGGGACCGGGGAGCTGTTTTTT. Its translation: CASTRGTGELFF.

The sample holds one count of this clone. V gene TRBV5-1 combines with J gene TRBJ2-5; 8 bases are shared with TRBD2. CDR1 and CDR2 (germline): SGHRS, YFSETQ. V was clipped by 0 bases and J by 1 base; unmatched bases: 11. The length of the CDR3 is 18 residues. CDR3 amino acids: CASSLGLWLAGLQETQYF. The CDR3 DNA reads TGCGCCAGCAGCTTGGGATTGTGGCTAGCGGGCCTCCAAGAGACCCAGTACTTC.

The rearrangement uses TRBV11-2 and TRBJ2-5; D gene unclear. Trimming took 5 bases from V and 1 from J, leaving 8 bases between them. The CDR3 covers 13 residues. CDR1 SGHAT and CDR2 FQNNGV come from the germline V gene. CDR3 DNA: TGTGCCAGCAGCCAGTCCACCCAAGAGACCCAGTACTTC. It codes for CASSQSTQETQYF.

This clone appeared a single time. The rearrangement uses TRBV7-9 and TRBJ1-1; the D is unclear. The V gene lost 4 bases and the J gene lost 6 bases, with 18 bases spanning the gap. Germline CDR1 is SEHNR and CDR2 is FQNEAQ (reference sequence). This CDR3 is built from 15 residues. The CDR3 DNA reads as TGTGCCAGCAGCTCGCCTCCGGGCGGGAGGCCTGAAGCTTTCTTT. Translating it yields CASSSPPGGRPEAFF.

The chain couples TRBV25-1 to TRBJ1-4; a possible D gene is TRBD1 (5 bases). CDR1 is MGHDK, CDR2 SYGVNS, per germline. V was cut by 1 base and J by 2 bases, with 8 bases left in between. The CDR3 is 15 amino acids. The CDR3 DNA sequence: TGTGCCAGCAGTGAATCAAGGGGCACTAATGAAAAACTGTTTTTT. Its protein is CASSESRGTNEKLFF.

The CDR3 loop reads CASSQAHPNTEAFF. In DNA form, the CDR3 reads TGCGCCAGCAGCCAAGCACACCCGAACACTGAAGCTTTCTTT. The chain links TRBV4-1 to TRBJ1-1; D not certain. V gave up 1 base and J gave up 1 base, with 7 bases separating them. This CDR3 is 14 amino acids long. Germline V gives CDR1 MGHRA, CDR2 YSYEKL.

The chain is built from TRBV5-1 and TRBJ2-3; D might be TRBD1 (6 bases). The germline gives CDR1 SGHRS, CDR2 YFSETQ. This CDR3 is built from 13 residues. Deletions cut 4 bases from V and 6 bases from J, with 12 bases between. The CDR3 region has the DNA TGCGCCAGCAGCCGTAGGACAGCCGATACGCAGTATTTT. Its protein is CASSRRTADTQYF. The whole variable domain, filled in from reference TRBV5-1 and TRBJ2-3, reads KAGVTQTPRYLIKTRGQQVTLSCSPISGHRSVSWYQQTPGQGLQFLFEYFSETQRNKGNFPGRFSGRQFSNSRSEMNVSTLELGDSALYLCASSRRTADTQYFGPGTRLTVL.

The CDR3 nucleotides read TGTGCCAGCAGCCTGGGGACGGGAGGATACACCATATATTTT. This encodes CASSLGTGGYTIYF. V and J are TRBV3-1 (or the pseudogene TRBV3-2) and TRBJ1-3, with a weak D call TRBD1 (5 bases). Germline CDR1 LGHDT, CDR2 YNNKEL (reference sequence). This CDR3 has 14 amino acids. Trimming took 4 bases from V and 8 from J, leaving 15 bases between them.

This clone was recorded only once. This chain uses TRBV6-5 with TRBJ1-5, with 11 bases that match TRBD1. Germline V gene lookup returns CDR1 MNHEY and CDR2 SVGAGI. The CDR3 is made up of 14 amino acids. J lost 2 bases, V lost 6 bases, and 0 bases had no gene match. CDR3 residues: CASRGQGGNQPQHF. CDR3 nucleotide sequence: TGTGCCAGCAGGGGACAGGGGGGCAATCAGCCCCAGCATTTT.